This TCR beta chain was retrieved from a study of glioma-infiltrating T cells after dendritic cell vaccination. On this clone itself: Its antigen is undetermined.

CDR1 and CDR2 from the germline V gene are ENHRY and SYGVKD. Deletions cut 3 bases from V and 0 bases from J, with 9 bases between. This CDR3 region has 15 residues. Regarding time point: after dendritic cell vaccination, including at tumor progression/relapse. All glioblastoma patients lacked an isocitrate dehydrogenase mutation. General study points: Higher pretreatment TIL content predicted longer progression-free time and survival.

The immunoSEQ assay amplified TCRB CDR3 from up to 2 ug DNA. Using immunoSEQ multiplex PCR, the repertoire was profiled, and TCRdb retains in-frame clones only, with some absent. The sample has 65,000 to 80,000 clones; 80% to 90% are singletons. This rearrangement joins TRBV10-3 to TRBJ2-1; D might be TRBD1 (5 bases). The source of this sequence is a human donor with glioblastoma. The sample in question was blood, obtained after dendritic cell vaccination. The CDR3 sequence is CAISDAQGSYNEQFF. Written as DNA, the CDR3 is TGTGCCATCAGTGACGCTCAGGGCTCCTACAATGAGCAGTTCTTC.